The sample holds one count of the clone carrying this T cell receptor (beta chain). This sample stems from a study of blood T cell repertoires in COVID-19. About the study: Nucleic acid was either cDNA or gDNA, and it came from T cells, B-cell-depleted T cells, or PBMCs.

The cohort comprised adults aged about 18 to 100 years residing in around 25 US areas. Deletions cut 1 base from V and 5 bases from J, with 8 bases between. The CDR3 covers 13 residues. Germline values: CDR1 KGHDR, CDR2 SFDVKD. Sequencing used immunoSEQ multiplex PCR; TCRdb keeps in-frame clones, though not all of them. The sample carries 150,000 to 200,000 clones, 80% to 85% recorded once. The clonotype originates from a woman aged 55-69 years who had recovered from COVID-19. The V call is TRBV24-1, the J call TRBJ2-7; D possibly corresponds to TRBD1 (6 bases). The specimen was PBMCs or T cells enriched from blood (not recorded which). CDR3 DNA sequence: TGTGCCACCAGTGATTTCTACAGGGACGAGCAGTACTTC. It is translated as CATSDFYRDEQYF.